The T cell receptor (beta chain) described here comes from a study of early T cells in non-severe SARS-CoV-2 infection. There are 15 residues in the CDR3. The V gene end was trimmed by 2 bases and the J gene end by 4 bases; junction bases not matched to a gene: 8. Germline V gene sequence: CDR1 SQVTM, CDR2 ANQGSEA. Findings and limits, study-wide: The matching step, a VDJdb search, favored anti-spike CD8 responses and missed private and CD4 specificities.

This clonotype was seen repeatedly, ten times or more. Its antigen is still unknown. Tagging with unique molecular identifiers was applied to individual cDNA molecules. A single record per CDR3 protein comes from TCRdb applying MiXCR to the 5' RACE reads. The profile shows 55,000 to 85,000 distinct CDR3 sequences, roughly 12% of them singletons. The sequence derives from an adult who was a healthcare worker with PCR-confirmed SARS-CoV-2 infection or an uninfected control (not recorded which). The chain combines TRBV29-1 with TRBJ2-3, with 8 bases lining up with TRBD2. Sequenced material: whole blood. CDR3: CSVERAGGAADTQYF. The CDR3 DNA sequence: TGCAGCGTTGAAAGGGCGGGAGGAGCTGCAGATACGCAGTATTTT.